There are many counts of the clone carrying this TCR beta chain. CDR1 and CDR2 (germline): DFQATT, SNEGSKA (reference sequence). The length of the CDR3 is 14 residues. The V end lost 1 base, the J end lost 5 bases, and 15 bases lay between the germline ends. Amplification of the TCR beta CDR3 (from genomic DNA) was done by two-round multiplex PCR. For every TRBV and TRBJ gene, a specific primer was used in first-round PCR. TCRdb recomputed calls from the multiplex PCR reads with MiXCR, one row per CDR3 protein. The sample lists 20,000 or so distinct CDR3 sequences, roughly 28% occurring once. The data were obtained in a study of prognosis after radiotherapy for stage I lung cancer.

The specimen comprised PBMCs, sampled before or after stereotactic body radiation therapy (not recorded which). V usage is TRBV20-1 and J usage is TRBJ2-7; tentatively, D is TRBD2 (6 bases). The TCR was taken from a donor aged 50 or older with non-small cell lung cancer. Here the CDR3 reads CSARGEAGFHEQYF. CDR3 nucleotide sequence: TGCAGTGCTAGAGGCGAGGCGGGGTTCCACGAGCAGTACTTC.